The rows below give T cell receptor beta chains drawn from one sample of a study of T cell repertoires in cytomegalovirus infection. From the reads, TCRdb called clonotypes with MiXCR, one entry per CDR3 protein. The profile shows hundreds of thousands of distinct CDR3 sequences, about 33% of them singletons. The sequenced sample consisted of PBMCs. The receptors originated from a human donor in good health (CMV status not recorded). Some clones in this sample may be carry-over from other donors' samples. CDR3s include the opening cysteine and the closing phenylalanine or tryptophan. Fields, in order: clone size, V gene, D gene, J gene, CDR3 DNA, CDR3 protein. A D gene is named only where the DNA matches it firmly. Clone size is given for some rows only: seen once, a few or many times, or a class if the clone is expanded.

NA	TRBV7-9	TRBD2	TRBJ2-3	TGTGCCAGCAGCTCCTCACTAGCGGGGGCTACAGATACGCAGTATTTT	CASSSSLAGATDTQYF
few	TRBV7-2	TRBD1	TRBJ2-7	TGTGCCAGCAGCGAGGTGGGACAGGGGGCTTACGAGCAGTACTTC	CASSEVGQGAYEQYF
few	TRBV12-3/TRBV12-4	TRBD2	TRBJ2-2	TGTGCCAGCAGTCCCTACGATCCGGGACTAGCGGGGGCGGAGCTGTTTTTT	CASSPYDPGLAGAELFF
NA	TRBV20-1	TRBD1	TRBJ2-1	TGCAGTGCCCGAAGGGACAGGGGTGGTAATGAGCAGTTCTTC	CSARRDRGGNEQFF
NA	TRBV4-1	TRBD2	TRBJ2-3	TGCGCCAGCAGCCTCAGCGGGGTTCCCACAGATACGCAGTATTTT	CASSLSGVPTDTQYF
few	TRBV28	TRBD1	TRBJ1-5	TGTGCCAGCAGTTCTCCGGGACAGGGGGCGCAGGGACAGCCCCAGCATTTT	CASSSPGQGAQGQPQHF
few	TRBV29-1	NA	TRBJ2-3	TGCAGCGTAGGAGGGTCTAGCACAGATACGCAGTATTTT	CSVGGSSTDTQYF
NA	TRBV7-2	NA	TRBJ2-2	TGTGCCAGCAGCTTAGCGTTTGGGACCGGGGAGCTGTTTTTT	CASSLAFGTGELFF
few	TRBV5-6	NA	TRBJ1-2	TGTGCCAGCAGCGTCGGAGACACTGGCTACACCTTC	CASSVGDTGYTF
few	TRBV19	NA	TRBJ1-6	TGTGCCAGTAGACCGACAGAGCCTTCATATAATTCACCCCTCCACTTT	CASRPTEPSYNSPLHF
few	TRBV6-1	NA	TRBJ2-3	TGTGCCAGCAGTTTGGGGCCGGGTCGGACAGATACGCAGTATTTT	CASSLGPGRTDTQYF